These 2 T cell receptor beta chains were all obtained from the same sample, sequenced in a study of T cells after yellow fever vaccination. Each CDR3 protein gets one entry after TCRdb re-called the 5' RACE reads with MiXCR. The table lists about 500,000 distinct CDR3 sequences, less than 20% of them singletons. This specimen was PBMCs, taken 5 to 6 days after the first yellow fever vaccination. The source of these receptors is a man aged 18 to 30 who received the YFV17D yellow fever vaccine.

This clonotype showed up just a few times. This chain joins TRBV6-2 or TRBV6-3 and TRBJ2-3, with a tentative D call TRBD2 (5 bases). V shed 0 bases and J shed 0 bases, with 13 bases lying between them. Germline values: CDR1 MNHEY, CDR2 SVGEGT. CDR3 length: 17 amino acids. CDR3 nucleotides: TGTGCCAGCAGTTACTCGAGGGCTACCACGAGCACAGATACGCAGTATTTT. It is translated as CASSYSRATTSTDTQYF.

The rearrangement uses TRBV5-1 and TRBJ1-2; TRBD1 aligns across 10 bases. Per the germline V gene, CDR1 is SGHRS and CDR2 is YFSETQ. This CDR3 has 16 residues. The V segment lost 4 bases and the J segment 2 bases; nucleotides outside the gene matches: 8. CDR3 protein: CASSMGTGEMNYGYTF. CDR3 coding DNA: TGCGCCAGCAGCATGGGGACAGGGGAAATGAACTATGGCTACACCTTC.